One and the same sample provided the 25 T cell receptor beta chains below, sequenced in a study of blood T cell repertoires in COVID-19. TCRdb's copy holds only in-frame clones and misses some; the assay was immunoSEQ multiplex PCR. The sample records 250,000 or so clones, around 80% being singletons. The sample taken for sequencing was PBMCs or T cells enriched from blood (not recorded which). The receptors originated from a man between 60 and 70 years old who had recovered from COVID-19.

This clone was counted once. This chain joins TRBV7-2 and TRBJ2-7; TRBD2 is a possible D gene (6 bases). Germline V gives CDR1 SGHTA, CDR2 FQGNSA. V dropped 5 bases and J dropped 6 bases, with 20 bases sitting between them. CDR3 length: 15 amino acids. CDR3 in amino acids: CASSPRLEGRIEQYF. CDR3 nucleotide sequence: TGTGCCAGCAGCCCCAGATTGGAGGGGCGTATCGAGCAGTACTTC.

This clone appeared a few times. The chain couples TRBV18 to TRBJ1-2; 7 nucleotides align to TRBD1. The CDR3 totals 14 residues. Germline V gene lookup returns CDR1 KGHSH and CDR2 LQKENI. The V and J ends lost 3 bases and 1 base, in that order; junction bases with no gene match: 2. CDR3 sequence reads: CASSPGDSNYGYTF. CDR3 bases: TGTGCCAGCTCACCCGGGGACAGTAACTATGGCTACACCTTC.

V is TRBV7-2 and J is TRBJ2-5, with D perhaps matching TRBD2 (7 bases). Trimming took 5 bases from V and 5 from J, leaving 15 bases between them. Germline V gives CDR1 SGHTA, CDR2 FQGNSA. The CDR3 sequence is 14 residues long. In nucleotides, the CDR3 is TGTGCCAGCAGCCAAGGGGGGGCCGGGGAGACCCAGTACTTC. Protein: CASSQGGAGETQYF.

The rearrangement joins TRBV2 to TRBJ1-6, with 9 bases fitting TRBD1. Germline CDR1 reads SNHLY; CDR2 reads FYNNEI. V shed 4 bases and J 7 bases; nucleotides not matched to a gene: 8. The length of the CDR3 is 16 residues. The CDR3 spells CASSAIVGQGNSPLHF. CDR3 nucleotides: TGTGCCAGCAGTGCGATCGTTGGACAGGGGAATTCACCCCTCCACTTT.

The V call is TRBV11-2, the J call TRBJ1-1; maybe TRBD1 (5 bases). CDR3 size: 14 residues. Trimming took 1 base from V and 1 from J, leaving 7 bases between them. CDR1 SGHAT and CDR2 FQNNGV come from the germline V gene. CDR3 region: CASSLGQGNTEAFF. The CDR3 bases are TGTGCCAGCAGCTTAGGGCAGGGGAACACTGAAGCTTTCTTT.

The CDR3 DNA reads as TGTGCCAGTAGTCCGCAGGGGGTGACGAACACTGAAGCTTTCTTT. Its translation: CASSPQGVTNTEAFF. The chain links TRBV19 to TRBJ1-1, with 7 bases fitting TRBD1. Germline trimming cut 5 bases from V and 1 base from J; bases unmatched to any gene: 7. Germline assignment: CDR1 LNHDA and CDR2 SQIVND (reference sequence). The length of the CDR3 is 15 residues.

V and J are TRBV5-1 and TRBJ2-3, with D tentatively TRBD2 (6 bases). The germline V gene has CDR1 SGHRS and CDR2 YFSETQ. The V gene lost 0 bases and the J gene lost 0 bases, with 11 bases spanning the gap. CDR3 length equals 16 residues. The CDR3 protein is CASSLDGGGSTDTQYF. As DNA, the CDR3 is TGCGCCAGCAGCTTGGACGGGGGAGGTAGCACAGATACGCAGTATTTT.

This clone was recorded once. The CDR3 is CASSPRGEGNIQYF. The DNA of the CDR3 is TGTGCCAGCAGCCCCAGGGGCGAGGGAAACATTCAGTACTTC. This chain connects TRBV9 to TRBJ2-4, with D maybe TRBD1 (6 bases). Trimming left V 4 bases short and J 6 bases short, with 14 bases between. The CDR3 has 14 residues. Germline V gene sequence: CDR1 SGDLS, CDR2 YYNGEE.

The CDR3 sequence is CASSFGQGGNTEAFF. Here the CDR3 DNA reads TGTGCCAGCAGCTTCGGACAGGGAGGAAACACTGAAGCTTTCTTT. The J gene is TRBJ1-1, the V gene TRBV7-2; 8 positions match TRBD1. The V gene end was trimmed by 3 bases and the J gene end by 2 bases; junction bases not matched to a gene: 5. Germline CDR1 and CDR2: SGHTA and FQGNSA. The CDR3 length is 15 residues.

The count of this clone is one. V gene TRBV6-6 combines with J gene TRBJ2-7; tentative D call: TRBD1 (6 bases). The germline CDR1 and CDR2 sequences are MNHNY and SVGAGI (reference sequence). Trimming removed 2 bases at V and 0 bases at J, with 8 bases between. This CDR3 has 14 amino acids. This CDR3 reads CASSYGQNSYEQYF. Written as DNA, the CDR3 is TGTGCCAGCAGTTACGGACAGAACTCCTACGAGCAGTACTTC.

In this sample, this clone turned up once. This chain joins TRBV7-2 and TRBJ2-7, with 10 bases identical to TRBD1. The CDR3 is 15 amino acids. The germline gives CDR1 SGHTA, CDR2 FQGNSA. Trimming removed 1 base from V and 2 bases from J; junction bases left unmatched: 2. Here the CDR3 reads CASSLVGQGPYEQYF. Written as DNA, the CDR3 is TGTGCCAGCAGCTTAGTGGGACAGGGGCCCTACGAGCAGTACTTC.

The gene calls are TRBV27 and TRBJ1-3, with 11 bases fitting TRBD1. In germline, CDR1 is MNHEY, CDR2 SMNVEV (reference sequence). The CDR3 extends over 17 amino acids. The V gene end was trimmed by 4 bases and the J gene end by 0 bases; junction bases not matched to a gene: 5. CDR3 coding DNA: TGTGCCAGCAGTTCCACCGGGACAGGGGGCTCTGGAAACACCATATATTTT. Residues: CASSSTGTGGSGNTIYF.

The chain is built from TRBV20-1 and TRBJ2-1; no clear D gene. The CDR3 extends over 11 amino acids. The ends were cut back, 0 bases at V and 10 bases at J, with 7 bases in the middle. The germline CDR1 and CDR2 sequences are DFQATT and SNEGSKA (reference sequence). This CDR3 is CSAREDSEQFF. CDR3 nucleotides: TGCAGTGCTAGAGAAGACTCCGAGCAGTTCTTC.

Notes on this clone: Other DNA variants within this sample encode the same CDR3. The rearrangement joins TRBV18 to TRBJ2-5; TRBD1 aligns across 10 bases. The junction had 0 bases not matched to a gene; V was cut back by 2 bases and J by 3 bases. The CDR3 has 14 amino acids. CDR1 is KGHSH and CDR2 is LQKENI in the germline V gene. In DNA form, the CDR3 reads TGTGCCAGCTCACCAGGGACAGGGGAAGAGACCCAGTACTTC. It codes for CASSPGTGEETQYF.

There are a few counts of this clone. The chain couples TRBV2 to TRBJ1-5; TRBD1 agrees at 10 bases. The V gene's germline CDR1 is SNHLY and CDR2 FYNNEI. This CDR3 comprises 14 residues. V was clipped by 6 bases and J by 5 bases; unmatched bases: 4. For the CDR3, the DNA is TGTGCCAGCAGCCGCGGGACAGGGGATCAGCCCCAGCATTTT. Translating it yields CASSRGTGDQPQHF.

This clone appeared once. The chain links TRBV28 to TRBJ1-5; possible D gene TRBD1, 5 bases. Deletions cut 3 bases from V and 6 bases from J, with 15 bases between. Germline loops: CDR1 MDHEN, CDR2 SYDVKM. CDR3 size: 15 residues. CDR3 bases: TGTGCCAGCAGTTTTGGAAGGGGCTTCGCTCAGCCCCAGCATTTT. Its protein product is CASSFGRGFAQPQHF.

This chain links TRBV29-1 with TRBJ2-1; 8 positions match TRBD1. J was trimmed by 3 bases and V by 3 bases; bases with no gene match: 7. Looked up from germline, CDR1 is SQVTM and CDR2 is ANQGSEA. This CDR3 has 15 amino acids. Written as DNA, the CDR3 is TGCAGCGTTGACCTAGGACAGGGCGACTACAATGAGCAGTTCTTC. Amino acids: CSVDLGQGDYNEQFF.

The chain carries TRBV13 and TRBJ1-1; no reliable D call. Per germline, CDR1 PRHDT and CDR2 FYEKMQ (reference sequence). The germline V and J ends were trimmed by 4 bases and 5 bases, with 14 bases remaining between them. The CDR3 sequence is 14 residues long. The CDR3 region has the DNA TGTGCCAGCAGCTCGCGGACTTACCAAACTGAAGCTTTCTTT. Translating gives CASSSRTYQTEAFF.

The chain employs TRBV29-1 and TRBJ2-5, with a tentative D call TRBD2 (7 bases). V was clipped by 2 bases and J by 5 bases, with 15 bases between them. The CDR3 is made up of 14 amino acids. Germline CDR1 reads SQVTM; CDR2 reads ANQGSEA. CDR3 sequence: CSVELEGGGETQYF. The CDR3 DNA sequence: TGCAGCGTTGAACTGGAGGGGGGAGGGGAGACCCAGTACTTC.

The CDR3 coding sequence is TGTGCCAGCAGTCTAAATACCGGGACTAGCGCAAAAGAAGAGCAGTTCTTC. Translated, it gives CASSLNTGTSAKEEQFF. The J gene is TRBJ2-1, the V gene TRBV6-6; 10 bases match TRBD2. CDR1 is MNHNY and CDR2 is SVGAGI in the germline V gene (reference sequence). This CDR3 is built from 17 residues. With V trimmed by 5 bases and J by 10 bases, 17 bases remained unmatched.

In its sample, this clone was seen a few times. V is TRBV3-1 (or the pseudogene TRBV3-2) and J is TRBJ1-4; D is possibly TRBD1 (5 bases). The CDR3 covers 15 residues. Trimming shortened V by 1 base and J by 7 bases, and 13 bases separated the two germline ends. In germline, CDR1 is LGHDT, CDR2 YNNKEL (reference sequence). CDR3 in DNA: TGTGCCAGCAGCCAAGCGACCGGGGGATCTGAAAAACTGTTTTTT. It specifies CASSQATGGSEKLFF.

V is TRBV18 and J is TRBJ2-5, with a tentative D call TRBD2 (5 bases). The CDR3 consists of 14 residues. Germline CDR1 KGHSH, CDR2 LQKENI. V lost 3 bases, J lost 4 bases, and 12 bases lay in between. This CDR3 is CASSPNMAGETQYF. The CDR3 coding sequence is TGTGCCAGCTCACCCAACATGGCGGGAGAGACCCAGTACTTC.

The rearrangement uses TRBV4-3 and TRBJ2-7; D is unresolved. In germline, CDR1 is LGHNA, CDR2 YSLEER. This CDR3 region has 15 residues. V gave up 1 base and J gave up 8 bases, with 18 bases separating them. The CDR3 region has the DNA TGCGCCAGCAGCCAAGGCGTGGAGCAGAACGACCAGCAGTACTTC. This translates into CASSQGVEQNDQQYF.

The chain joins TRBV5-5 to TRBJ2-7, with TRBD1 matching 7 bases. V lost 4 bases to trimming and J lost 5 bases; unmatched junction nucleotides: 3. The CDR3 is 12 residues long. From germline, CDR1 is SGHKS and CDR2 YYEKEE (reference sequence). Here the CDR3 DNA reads TGTGCCAGCAGCCTAACAGGGGACGAGCAGTACTTC. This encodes CASSLTGDEQYF.

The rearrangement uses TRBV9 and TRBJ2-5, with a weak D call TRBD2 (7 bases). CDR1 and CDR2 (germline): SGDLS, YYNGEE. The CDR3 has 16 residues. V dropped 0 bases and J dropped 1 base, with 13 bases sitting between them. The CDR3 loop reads CASSVGEGGLQETQYF. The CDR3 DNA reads TGTGCCAGCAGCGTAGGGGAGGGGGGGCTCCAAGAGACCCAGTACTTC.